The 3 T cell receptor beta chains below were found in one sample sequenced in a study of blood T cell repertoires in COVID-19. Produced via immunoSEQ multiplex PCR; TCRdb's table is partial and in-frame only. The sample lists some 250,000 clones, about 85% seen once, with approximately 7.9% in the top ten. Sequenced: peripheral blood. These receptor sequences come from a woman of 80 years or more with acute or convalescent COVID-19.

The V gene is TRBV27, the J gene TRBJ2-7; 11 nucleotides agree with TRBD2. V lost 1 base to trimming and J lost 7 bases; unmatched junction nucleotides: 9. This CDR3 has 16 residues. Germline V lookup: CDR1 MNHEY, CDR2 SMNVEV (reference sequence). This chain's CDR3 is CASSLLISGRVWEQYF. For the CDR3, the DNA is TGTGCCAGCAGTTTATTAATTAGCGGGAGGGTCTGGGAGCAGTACTTC.

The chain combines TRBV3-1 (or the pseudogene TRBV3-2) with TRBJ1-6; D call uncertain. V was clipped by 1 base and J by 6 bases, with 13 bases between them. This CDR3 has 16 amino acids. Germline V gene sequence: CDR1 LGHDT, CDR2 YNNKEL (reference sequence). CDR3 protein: CASSQGYASLNSPLHF. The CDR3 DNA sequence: TGTGCCAGCAGCCAAGGCTATGCATCCCTTAATTCACCCCTCCACTTT.

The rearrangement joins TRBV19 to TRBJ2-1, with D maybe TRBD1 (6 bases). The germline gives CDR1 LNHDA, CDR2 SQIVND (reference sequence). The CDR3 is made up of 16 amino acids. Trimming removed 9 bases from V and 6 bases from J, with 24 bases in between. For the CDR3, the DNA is TGTGCCAGCCTTTCTGGGGGCGGTCCTGGGGGCAATGAGCAGTTCTTC. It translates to CASLSGGGPGGNEQFF.